This T cell receptor beta chain derives from a study of blood T cell repertoires in COVID-19. Study details: COVID-19 samples, acute and convalescent, were from the United States, Italy and Spain. PBMCs, B-cell-depleted T cells, or T cells provided the cDNA or gDNA that made up the material.

As for this clone: Other DNA sequences in this sample translate to the same CDR3.

As handled by the study authors: Amplifying reference gene primers gave estimates of nucleated cell counts. This table comes from immunoSEQ multiplex PCR, and its TCRdb copy is limited to in-frame clones, with some not included. V and J calls and clone size are as listed in that table; D and trimming were resolved from the DNA. This sample has 250,000 to 300,000 clones; roughly 85% occur once, and the top ten carry 4% to 6%. The V gene's germline CDR1 is SGHRS and CDR2 YFSETQ. With 0 bases removed from V and 0 bases from J, the gap between germline ends came to 8 bases. There are 15 residues in the CDR3.

V usage is TRBV5-1 and J usage is TRBJ2-3; D ambiguous. The sample comprised peripheral blood. This clonotype was sampled from a man aged 50-59 years with active or convalescent COVID-19. In DNA form, the CDR3 reads TGCGCCAGCAGCTTGGACGGTACTAGCACAGATACGCAGTATTTT. Amino acids: CASSLDGTSTDTQYF.